This T cell receptor (beta chain) emerged from a study of PD-1 blockade in mismatch repair-deficient tumors listed by TCRdb under 2017. Regarding the research as a whole: Between late 2013 and September 2016, the trial enrolled about 93 consecutive patients with 11 to 12 mismatch repair-deficient cancer types, every one of whom had been previously treated and was progressing. Tumor-associated T cell clones in the peripheral blood of patients responding to PD-1 blockade were tracked using deep sequencing of TCR CDR3 regions. Overall study results and their limits: Clonal expansion was elicited by three of the seven peptides, yielding some 140 unique blood TCRs of which seven were also found in tumor, and every positive peptide was derived from frameshift mutations. After pembrolizumab, tumor-resident clones, which were often undetectable in blood before treatment, expanded rapidly and then contracted, generally ahead of radiologic responses.

CDR1 and CDR2 are read off the germline V gene as SQVTM and ANQGSEA. V is reduced by 2 bases and J by 5 bases, leaving a spacing of 15 bases between them. From cysteine to phenylalanine, the CDR3 is 14 amino acids long. Only the CDR3 portion is preserved as DNA: 42 bases, with reading frame beginning at the first base. Library preparation used the immunoSEQ multiplex PCR assay. On the authors' methods: A clone was classified as neoantigen-specific if the clone expanded significantly in response to the relevant peptide and did not expand significantly in response to any other peptide tested. Imported from immuneACCESS, the table was reduced by TCRdb to in-frame sequences with V and J called. These copies leave out some clones; in studies compared against another copy, an unresolved V gene accounts for under half, and the cause of the remainder is not known. Clone size and the V and J calls come from that table; the DNA yielded D and trimming. The sample has about 14,000 clones on record, just over 85% of them singletons. Around 10% of the sample comes from the top ten.

A note on this clone: What this receptor recognizes is not known. There are no base qualities to consult, and no much larger clone falls within one base.

Reading the label with the study, this specimen's time point is: identical approximately nine-day culture without peptide (control). For each enrolled patient, mismatch repair deficiency was established using either polymerase chain reaction or immunohistochemistry. TCR sequencing was carried out for a few patients who responded to pembrolizumab therapy. Each of several ELISpot-reactive candidate neoantigen peptides was used in a 10-day in vitro stimulation prior to TCR sequencing. As the baseline for calculating clone fold-changes, a control culture with no peptide was run in an identical way. The phase II trial prospectively evaluated PD-1 blockade with pembrolizumab in advanced mismatch repair-deficient cancers, independent of tissue of origin.

The sequence derives from an adult with mismatch repair-deficient cancer. The chain links TRBV29-1 with TRBJ1-2; no D gene can be assigned with confidence. The source was cells cultured in vitro, collected from a patient treated with pembrolizumab. CDR3 protein: CSVENSFNGYGYTF. The nucleotide sequence reads TGCAGCGTTGAAAACTCCTTTAACGGTTATGGCTACACCTTC.